These 8 T cell receptor beta chains were sequenced from one sample in a study of T cell repertoires in cytomegalovirus infection. TCRdb reanalysed the reads using MiXCR and keeps one entry per CDR3 protein. In the table there are over 150,000 distinct CDR3 sequences, approximately 18% of which are singletons. The sample was CD8+ T cells from PBMCs. These receptors were obtained from a human donor in good health (CMV status not recorded). Some clones in this sample may be carry-over from other donors' samples.

This clonotype has just a few counts. The chain has TRBV2 and TRBJ2-1, with D perhaps given as TRBD1 or TRBD2 (5 bases each). Trimming shortened V by 11 bases and J by 7 bases, and 24 bases separated the two germline ends. Germline V lookup: CDR1 SNHLY, CDR2 FYNNEI. The CDR3 has 15 residues. CDR3 bases: TGTGCCGCTTTGCGTCCGGGACGCAAGGGAAATGAGCAGTTCTTC. It translates to CAALRPGRKGNEQFF. Using reference TRBV2 and TRBJ2-1 for the parts outside the CDR3, the full variable domain is EPEVTQTPSHQVTQMGQEVILRCVPISNHLYFYWYRQILGQKVEFLVSFYNNEISEKSEIFDDQFSVERPDGSNFTLKIRSTKLEDSAMYFCAALRPGRKGNEQFFGPGTRLTVL.

V and J are TRBV7-2 and TRBJ2-3; D possibly uses TRBD1 or TRBD2 (6 bases each). The CDR3 extends over 17 amino acids. V lost 0 bases, J lost 2 bases, and 15 bases lay in between. Germline CDR1 reads SGHTA; CDR2 reads FQGNSA. CDR3 region: CASSLALVRGPTDTQYF. CDR3 DNA sequence: TGTGCCAGCAGCTTAGCGCTTGTACGGGGGCCCACAGATACGCAGTATTTT.

V and J are TRBV12-3 or TRBV12-4 and TRBJ2-5; 12 bases agree with TRBD2. Trimming removed 4 bases from V and 5 bases from J; junction bases left unmatched: 2. The CDR3 length is 14 residues. Here the CDR3 reads CASSWTSGDETQYF. The CDR3, as DNA: TGTGCCAGCAGTTGGACTAGCGGGGACGAGACCCAGTACTTC.

This sequence joins TRBV29-1 and TRBJ1-2; a weak D match, TRBD1 (5 bases). The germline gives CDR1 SQVTM, CDR2 ANQGSEA. The germline V and J ends were trimmed by 1 base and 7 bases, with 13 bases remaining between them. This CDR3 is built from 13 residues. This CDR3 reads CSVEGVEGRGYTF. Here the CDR3 DNA reads TGCAGCGTTGAAGGGGTCGAGGGACGTGGCTACACCTTC. The variable domain in full, completed from reference TRBV29-1 and TRBJ1-2, reads SAVISQKPSRDICQRGTSLTIQCQVDSQVTMMFWYRQQPGQSLTLIATANQGSEATYESGFVIDKFPISRPNLTFSTLTVSNMSPEDSSIYLCSVEGVEGRGYTFGSGTRLTVV.

The chain links TRBV12-3 or TRBV12-4 to TRBJ1-1; D not resolved. With 3 bases removed from V and 4 bases from J, the gap between germline ends came to 6 bases. This CDR3 has 12 amino acids. The CDR3 sequence: CASSFGITEAFF. The CDR3 DNA sequence: TGTGCCAGCAGTTTTGGGATCACTGAAGCTTTCTTT.

The chain is built from TRBV7-6 and TRBJ2-1; 7 nucleotides line up with TRBD2. CDR1 and CDR2 from the germline V gene are SGHVS and FNYEAQ. This CDR3 spans 14 amino acids. Trimming took 1 base from V and 7 from J; bases not matched to a gene: 4. The CDR3 reads CASSLGGLENEQFF. As DNA, the CDR3 is TGTGCCAGCAGCTTAGGAGGACTAGAGAATGAGCAGTTCTTC.

The rearrangement joins TRBV6-6 to TRBJ2-7, with 8 nucleotides matching TRBD1. This CDR3 is built from 12 residues. CDR1 is MNHNY and CDR2 is SVGAGI in the germline V gene (reference sequence). The trim removed 5 bases at V and 6 bases at J, leaving 3 bases unmatched. The CDR3 loop reads CASSRTGSEQYF. The CDR3 nucleotides read TGTGCCAGCAGTAGGACAGGGAGCGAGCAGTACTTC.

The V gene is TRBV27, the J gene TRBJ2-3; D may match TRBD1 or TRBD2 (5 bases each). This CDR3 region has 15 residues. Germline CDR1 reads MNHEY; CDR2 reads SMNVEV (reference sequence). The V end was cut by 4 bases, the J end by 3 bases, with 14 bases between. CDR3 nucleotide sequence: TGTGCCAGCAGTTGGGTAAGGGGAGAGACAGATACGCAGTATTTT. Protein sequence: CASSWVRGETDTQYF.